The rows below give T cell receptor beta chains drawn from one sample of a study of blood T cell repertoires in COVID-19. Clones were read by immunoSEQ multiplex PCR, and TCRdb kept only the in-frame ones, dropping some. The sample holds 350,000 to 400,000 clones; about 88% are singletons and the top ten take approximately 1.2%. The specimen was PBMCs or T cells enriched from blood (not recorded which). All receptors come from a woman aged 18-30 years who had recovered from COVID-19. CDR3s include the opening cysteine and the closing phenylalanine or tryptophan. The order of the fields is V gene, clone size, D gene, J gene, CDR3 length, CDR3 DNA, CDR3 protein. The D gene is left open where the match is weak. Clone size, where shown, is once, few, many, or a class for clones that have expanded.

V: TRBV4-1; size: NA; D: NA; J: TRBJ2-1; length: 16; DNA: TGCGCCAGCAGCCCCCTGGTGGCAGGGGGAGGCAATGAGCAGTTCTTC; CDR3: CASSPLVAGGGNEQFF
V: TRBV19; size: NA; D: NA; J: TRBJ2-2; length: 13; DNA: TGTGCCAGTAAATGGGGCAACACCGGGGAGCTGTTTTTT; CDR3: CASKWGNTGELFF
V: TRBV11-2; size: NA; D: TRBD1; J: TRBJ2-7; length: 14; DNA: TGTGCCAGCAGCTTATACCGGACAGGAACCGAGCAGTACTTC; CDR3: CASSLYRTGTEQYF
V: TRBV11-2; size: NA; D: TRBD1; J: TRBJ1-1; length: 16; DNA: TGTGCCAGCAGCTTAGGGTCAGGGGGCTTGAACACTGAAGCTTTCTTT; CDR3: CASSLGSGGLNTEAFF
V: TRBV3-1/TRBV3-2; size: NA; D: NA; J: TRBJ1-1; length: 14; DNA: TGTGCCAGCAGCCAAGATGGTTGGGGGGAGACGGCTTTCTTT; CDR3: CASSQDGWGETAFF
V: TRBV6-5; size: NA; D: NA; J: TRBJ1-3; length: 11; DNA: TGTGCCAGCAATTTAGGAAACACCATATATTTT; CDR3: CASNLGNTIYF
V: TRBV7-2; size: NA; D: TRBD1; J: TRBJ1-2; length: 15; DNA: TGTGCCAGCAGCCCCGGACAGGGAGGGCCCTATGGCTACACCTTC; CDR3: CASSPGQGGPYGYTF
V: TRBV18; size: NA; D: NA; J: TRBJ1-3; length: 16; DNA: TGTGCCAGCTCACCAGCGCAGGGTGTTTCTGGAAACACCATATATTTT; CDR3: CASSPAQGVSGNTIYF
V: TRBV5-8; size: few; D: NA; J: TRBJ2-1; length: 11; DNA: TGTGCCAGCAGCTCATACAATGAGCAGTTCTTC; CDR3: CASSSYNEQFF
V: TRBV2; size: NA; D: TRBD2; J: TRBJ2-1; length: 16; DNA: TGTGCCAGCAGAGATAAGGGACTAGCGCCCTACAATGAGCAGTTCTTC; CDR3: CASRDKGLAPYNEQFF
V: TRBV7-4; size: NA; D: TRBD1; J: TRBJ1-2; length: 16; DNA: TGTGCCAGCAGCCGACCTTGGACAGGGCTCCTTTATGGCTACACCTTC; CDR3: CASSRPWTGLLYGYTF
V: TRBV28; size: NA; D: TRBD1; J: TRBJ1-6; length: 17; DNA: TGTGCCAGCAGTTTATTACGGGGACAGGCGCCCAATTCACCCCTCCACTTT; CDR3: CASSLLRGQAPNSPLHF
V: TRBV5-1; size: NA; D: TRBD2; J: TRBJ2-1; length: 17; DNA: TGCGCCAGCAGCTACAGGATTAGCGGGGCCCCAACGGTTGAGCAGTTCTTC; CDR3: CASSYRISGAPTVEQFF
V: TRBV5-1; size: few; D: TRBD2; J: TRBJ2-1; length: 16; DNA: TGCGCCAGCAGCTTGGCGTCCGGGGGGGCCTACAATGAGCAGTTCTTC; CDR3: CASSLASGGAYNEQFF
V: TRBV5-1; size: NA; D: TRBD1; J: TRBJ1-2; length: 16; DNA: TGCGCCAGCAGTTATTCGGGGACAGGGTATCTCTATGGCTACACCTTC; CDR3: CASSYSGTGYLYGYTF
V: TRBV27; size: NA; D: NA; J: TRBJ1-4; length: 15; DNA: TGTGCCAGCAGAGGGAGCAAAGCAACTAATGAAAAACTGTTTTTT; CDR3: CASRGSKATNEKLFF
V: TRBV5-6; size: NA; D: NA; J: TRBJ1-5; length: 13; DNA: TGTGCCAGCAGTCGACAGTCCAATCAGCCCCAGCATTTT; CDR3: CASSRQSNQPQHF
V: TRBV7-2; size: once; D: NA; J: TRBJ2-3; length: 12; DNA: TGTGCCAGTGACGGAGGCACAGATACGCAGTATTTT; CDR3: CASDGGTDTQYF
V: TRBV6-2/TRBV6-3; size: NA; D: NA; J: TRBJ1-5; length: 14; DNA: TGTGCCAGCAGTTACCTGGCGGTGGATCAGCCCCAGCATTTT; CDR3: CASSYLAVDQPQHF
V: TRBV6-5; size: NA; D: NA; J: TRBJ1-2; length: 13; DNA: TGTGCCAGCAGCAAGGCCCAGGGTCATGGCTACACCTTC; CDR3: CASSKAQGHGYTF
V: TRBV4-1; size: NA; D: NA; J: TRBJ1-6; length: 17; DNA: TGCGCCAGCAGCCAAGATATCGTACAGGGCCTTAATTCACCCCTCCACTTT; CDR3: CASSQDIVQGLNSPLHF
V: TRBV11-2; size: NA; D: NA; J: TRBJ1-4; length: 14; DNA: TGTGCCAGCAGCTGGGAGAGGGTTGGGGAAAAACTGTTTTTT; CDR3: CASSWERVGEKLFF
V: TRBV11-3; size: once; D: TRBD2; J: TRBJ2-3; length: 14; DNA: TGTGCCAGCACCTTAGCGGGGGGCACAGATACGCAGTATTTT; CDR3: CASTLAGGTDTQYF
V: TRBV11-2; size: NA; D: NA; J: TRBJ1-2; length: 13; DNA: TGTGCCAGCAGCACCCGGGGAGACTATGGCTACACCTTC; CDR3: CASSTRGDYGYTF